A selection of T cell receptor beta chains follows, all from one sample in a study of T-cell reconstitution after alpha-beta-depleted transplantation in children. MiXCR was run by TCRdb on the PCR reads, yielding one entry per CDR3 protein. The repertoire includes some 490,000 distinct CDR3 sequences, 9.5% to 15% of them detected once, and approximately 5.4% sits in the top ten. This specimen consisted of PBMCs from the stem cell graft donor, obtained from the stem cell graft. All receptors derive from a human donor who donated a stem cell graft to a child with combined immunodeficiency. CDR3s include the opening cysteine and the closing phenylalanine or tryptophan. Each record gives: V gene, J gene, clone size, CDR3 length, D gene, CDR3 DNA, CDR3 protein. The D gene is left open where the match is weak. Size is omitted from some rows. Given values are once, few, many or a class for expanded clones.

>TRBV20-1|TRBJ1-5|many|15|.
TGCAGTGCTAGAGATAACCTACAGGCCGGTCAGCCCCAGCATTTT
CSARDNLQAGQPQHF
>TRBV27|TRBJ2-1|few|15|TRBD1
TGTGCCAGCAGTTTCTCGGACAGGGGGATGAATGAGCAGTTCTTC
CASSFSDRGMNEQFF
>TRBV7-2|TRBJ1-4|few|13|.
TGTGCCAGCAGTACCAGGGGAAATCAAAAACTGTTTTTT
CASSTRGNQKLFF
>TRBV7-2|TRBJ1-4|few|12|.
TGTGCCAGCAGCCCCGGGGCCTATAAACTGTTTTTT
CASSPGAYKLFF
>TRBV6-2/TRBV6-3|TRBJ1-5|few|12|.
TGTGCCAGCAGTTACGTCGATCAGCCCCAGCATTTT
CASSYVDQPQHF
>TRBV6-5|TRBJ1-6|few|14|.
TGTGCCAGCAGTTACCCGGGAGTGGGTTCACCCCTCCACTTT
CASSYPGVGSPLHF
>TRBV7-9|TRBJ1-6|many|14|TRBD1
TGTGCCAGCAGCCTCCGACAGGGAGGGTCACCCCTCCACTTT
CASSLRQGGSPLHF
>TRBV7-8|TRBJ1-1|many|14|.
TGTGCCAGCATCGAGGACGGGTGGAACACTGAAGCTTTCTTT
CASIEDGWNTEAFF
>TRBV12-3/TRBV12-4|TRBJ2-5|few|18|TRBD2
TGTGCCAGCAGTTCTTGGACTAGCGGTGGGGTGGTGGAAGAGACCCAGTACTTC
CASSSWTSGGVVEETQYF
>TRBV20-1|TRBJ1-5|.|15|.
TGCAGTGCTAGAGGGGAGGCGTCAGACGATCAGCCCCAGCATTTT
CSARGEASDDQPQHF
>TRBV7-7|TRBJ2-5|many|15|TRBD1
TGTGCTAGCAGCACGAGGACAGGGGGGAGAGAGACCCAGTACTTC
CASSTRTGGRETQYF
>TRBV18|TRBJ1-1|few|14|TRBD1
TGTGCCAGCTCACCTTCGACAGGGGGAACTGAAGCTTTCTTT
CASSPSTGGTEAFF
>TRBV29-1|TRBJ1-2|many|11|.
TGCAGCGGCGCCAGGGTAGATGGCTACACCTTC
CSGARVDGYTF
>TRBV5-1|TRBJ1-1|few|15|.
TGCGCCAGCAGCTTGTTGGGGGAACAGAACACTGAAGCTTTCTTT
CASSLLGEQNTEAFF
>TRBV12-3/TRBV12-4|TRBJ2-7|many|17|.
TGTGCCAGCAGTTTAGGTGGGGCAGGATCGAGCTCCTACGAGCAGTACTTC
CASSLGGAGSSSYEQYF
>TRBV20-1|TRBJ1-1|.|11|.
TGCAGTGCTGGGCCAGGTACTGAAGCTTTCTTT
CSAGPGTEAFF
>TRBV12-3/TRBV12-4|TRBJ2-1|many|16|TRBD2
TGTGCCAGCAGTCCCCGAGGACTAGCGGGGGGCCAGGGGGAGTTCTTC
CASSPRGLAGGQGEFF
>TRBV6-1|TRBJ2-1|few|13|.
TGTGCCAGCACGGGGCGGGGCCCGAATGAGCAGTTCTTC
CASTGRGPNEQFF
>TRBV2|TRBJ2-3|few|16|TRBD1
TGTGCCAGCAGAGCACAGGGGAGATGGGGCACAGATACGCAGTATTTT
CASRAQGRWGTDTQYF
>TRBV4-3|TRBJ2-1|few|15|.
TGCGCCAGCAGCCAGGACAATCCACTCTACAATGAGCAGTTCTTC
CASSQDNPLYNEQFF
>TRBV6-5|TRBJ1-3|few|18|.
TGTGCCAGCAGTTACTCGCTATCAGGATTGAGCTCTGGAAACACCATATATTTT
CASSYSLSGLSSGNTIYF
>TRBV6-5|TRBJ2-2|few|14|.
TGTGCCAGCAGTTACCTGCGAATAGGCGGGGAGCTGTTTTTT
CASSYLRIGGELFF
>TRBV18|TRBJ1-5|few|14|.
TGTGCCAGCTCACCAGGGATGGGCAATCAGCCCCAGCATTTT
CASSPGMGNQPQHF
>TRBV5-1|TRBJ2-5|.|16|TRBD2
TGCGCCAGCAGCTTGGGTGTAGTAGCGGGGGAAGAGACCCAGTACTTC
CASSLGVVAGEETQYF
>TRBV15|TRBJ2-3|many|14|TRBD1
TGTGCCACCAGTTTCTACAGGGGTACAGATACGCAGTATTTT
CATSFYRGTDTQYF
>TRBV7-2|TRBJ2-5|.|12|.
TGTGCCAGCAGCTTAAGGACCCGGGCCCAGTACTTC
CASSLRTRAQYF
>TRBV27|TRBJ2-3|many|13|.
TGTGCCAGCAGTAAACGGGGCACAGATACGCAGTATTTT
CASSKRGTDTQYF
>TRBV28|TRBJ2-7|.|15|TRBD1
TGTGCCAGCAGTTCGATGGACAGGGCTGGGTACGAGCAGTACTTC
CASSSMDRAGYEQYF
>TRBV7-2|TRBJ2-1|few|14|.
TGTGCCAGCAGCGGCGGAGGGCGGTACAATGAGCAGTTCTTC
CASSGGGRYNEQFF
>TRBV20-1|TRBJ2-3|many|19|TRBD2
TGCAGTGCTAGAGATAGGGGGGCGCTTAGCGGGAGGAGCACAGATACGCAGTATTTT
CSARDRGALSGRSTDTQYF
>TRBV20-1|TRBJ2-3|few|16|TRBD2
TGCAGTGCTAGAGTCGGAAGCGGGAGCAGCGCAGATACGCAGTATTTT
CSARVGSGSSADTQYF
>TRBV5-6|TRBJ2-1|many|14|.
TGTGCCAGCAGCTTGGAAGACAGCTACAATGAGCAGTTCTTC
CASSLEDSYNEQFF
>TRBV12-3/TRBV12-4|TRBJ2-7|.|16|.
TGTGCCAGCAGTTCGTGGGGCCGGGGTCTCCCCTACGAGCAGTACTTC
CASSSWGRGLPYEQYF
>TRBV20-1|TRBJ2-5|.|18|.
TGCAGTGCTAGCCAACCGAGGGGGGAGGGCTTAGGTAGAGAGACCCAGTACTTC
CSASQPRGEGLGRETQYF
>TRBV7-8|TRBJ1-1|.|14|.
TGTGCCAGCAGCCGCCGGGGGGGCCACACTGAAGCTTTCTTT
CASSRRGGHTEAFF
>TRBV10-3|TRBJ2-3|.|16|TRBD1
TGTGCCATCAGTCCGATACTTGACAGGGGCGCAGATACGCAGTATTTT
CAISPILDRGADTQYF
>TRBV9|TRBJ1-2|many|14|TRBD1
TGTGCCAGCAGCGTAGGAGGGGGCAGCTATGGCTACACCTTC
CASSVGGGSYGYTF
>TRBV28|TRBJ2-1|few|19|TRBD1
TGTGCCAGCAGTTTCACCCGGGACAGAGGTATTCGCTCCTACAATGAGCAGTTCTTC
CASSFTRDRGIRSYNEQFF
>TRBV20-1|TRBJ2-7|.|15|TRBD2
TGCAGTGCTAGAGATCCCCTAGCGGGAGATAACGAGCAGTACTTC
CSARDPLAGDNEQYF
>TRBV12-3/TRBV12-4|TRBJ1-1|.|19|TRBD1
TGTACCAGCAGTTTAGCGGATATCTCGGCAGGGGGCTGGAACACTGAAGCTTTCTTT
CTSSLADISAGGWNTEAFF
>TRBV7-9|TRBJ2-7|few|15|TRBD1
TGTGCCAGCAGCTTTCCACTAGACAGGGGGGACGAGCAGTACTTC
CASSFPLDRGDEQYF
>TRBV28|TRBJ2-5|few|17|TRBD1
TGTGCCAGCAGTTTCGGGGCATTTGCAGGGGGCGGGGAGACCCAGTACTTC
CASSFGAFAGGGETQYF
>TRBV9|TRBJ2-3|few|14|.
TGTGCCAGCAGCGTAGCTCGCGACACAGATACGCAGTATTTT
CASSVARDTDTQYF
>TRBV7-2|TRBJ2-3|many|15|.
TGTGCCAGCAGCCGCCAGGACGGCAGCACAGATACGCAGTATTTT
CASSRQDGSTDTQYF
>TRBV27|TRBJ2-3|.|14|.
TGTGCCAGCAGTTTATCGTTCCTCACAGATACGCAGTATTTT
CASSLSFLTDTQYF